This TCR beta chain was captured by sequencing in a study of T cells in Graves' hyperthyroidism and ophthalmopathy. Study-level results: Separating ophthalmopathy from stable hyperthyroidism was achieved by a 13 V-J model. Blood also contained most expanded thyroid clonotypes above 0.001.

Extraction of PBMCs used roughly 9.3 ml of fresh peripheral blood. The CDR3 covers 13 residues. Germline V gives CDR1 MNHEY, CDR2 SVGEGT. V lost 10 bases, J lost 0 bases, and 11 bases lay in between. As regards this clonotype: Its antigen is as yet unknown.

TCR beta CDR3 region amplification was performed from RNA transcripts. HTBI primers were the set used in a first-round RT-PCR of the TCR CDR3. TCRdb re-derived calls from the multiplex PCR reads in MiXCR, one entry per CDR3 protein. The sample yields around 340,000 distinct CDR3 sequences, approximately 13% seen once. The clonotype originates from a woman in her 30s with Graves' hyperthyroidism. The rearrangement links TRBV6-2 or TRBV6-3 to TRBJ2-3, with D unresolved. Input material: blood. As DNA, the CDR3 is TGTGCCACCTCGGGTCCTAGCACAGATACGCAGTATTTT. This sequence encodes CATSGPSTDTQYF.